This T cell receptor beta chain appears in the sequencing data of a study of T-cell reconstitution after alpha-beta-depleted transplantation in children. A note on this clonotype: As yet, its antigen is unknown.

Study-level points and caveats: There were some patients whose high TCRbeta diversity at day 60 came from surviving recipient T cells and thymic progenitors. Newly produced T cells mostly accounted for T-cell counts and diversity one year post-transplant.

CDR3 length: 15 amino acids. V lost 4 bases and J lost 3; bases outside the gene matches: 3. As it was prepared, the TCRbeta library received unique molecular identifiers. MiXCR was run by TCRdb on the PCR reads, yielding one entry per CDR3 protein. The table shows about 1,000,000 distinct CDR3 sequences, with about 29% occurring only once. This clonotype originated in a boy under two years old who had a stem cell transplant for SCID, so the T cells may come from the graft donor. The specimen comprised PBMCs, mostly from graft donor cells, sampled 360 days after TCRalphabeta/CD19-depleted stem cell transplant. The J gene is TRBJ1-4, the V gene TRBV12-3 or TRBV12-4, with 9 bases fitting TRBD1. This CDR3 is CASSSRDRANEKLFF. CDR3 bases: TGTGCCAGCAGTTCTCGGGACAGGGCTAATGAAAAACTGTTTTTT.